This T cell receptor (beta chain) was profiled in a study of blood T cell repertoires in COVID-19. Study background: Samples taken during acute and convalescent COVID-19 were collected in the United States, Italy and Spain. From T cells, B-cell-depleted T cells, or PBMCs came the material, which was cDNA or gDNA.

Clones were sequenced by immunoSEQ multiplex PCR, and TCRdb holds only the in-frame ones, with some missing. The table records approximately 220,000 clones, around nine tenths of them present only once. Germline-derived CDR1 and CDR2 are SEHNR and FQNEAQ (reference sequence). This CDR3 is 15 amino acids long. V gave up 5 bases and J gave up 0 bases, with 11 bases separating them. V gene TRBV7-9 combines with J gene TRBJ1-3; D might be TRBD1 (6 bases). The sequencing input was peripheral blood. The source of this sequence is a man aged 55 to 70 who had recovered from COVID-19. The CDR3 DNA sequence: TGTGCCAGCAGCAACGACAGGCTCTCTGGAAACACCATATATTTT. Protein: CASSNDRLSGNTIYF.